Presented here are 28 T cell receptor beta chains from one specimen sequenced in a study of cytomegalovirus exposure and HLA in healthy donors. PCR amplification relied on 60 Vbeta primers (plus 13 Jbeta primers). The assay was immunoSEQ multiplex PCR, and TCRdb's table has in-frame clones only and misses some. The data show 120,000 or so clones, over 65% seen once. The sample taken for sequencing was PBMCs. These receptors came from a woman aged 40-49 years in good health and CMV-seronegative.

This clone was counted between two and nine times. The chain joins TRBV5-4 to TRBJ2-5; TRBD1 agrees at 7 bases. Germline lookup yields CDR1 SGHNT and CDR2 YYREEE (reference sequence). V trimming: 2 bases; J trimming: 1 base; junction bases outside the gene matches: 2. CDR3 size: 14 residues. The CDR3, as DNA: TGTGCCAGCAGCTTCGACAGGGCCCAAGAGACCCAGTACTTC. This translates into CASSFDRAQETQYF.

This chain links TRBV5-1 with TRBJ2-5, with 8 bases that match TRBD1. The CDR3 consists of 17 residues. The germline V gene encodes CDR1 SGHRS and CDR2 YFSETQ. V was pared by 4 bases and J by 2 bases, with 13 bases of the junction left unmatched. The CDR3 sequence: CASSLPVNRGRQETQYF. CDR3 DNA sequence: TGCGCCAGCAGCCTACCGGTTAACAGGGGGAGACAAGAGACCCAGTACTTC.

V and J are TRBV7-2 and TRBJ2-7; TRBD2 agrees at 10 bases. The V and J ends lost 4 bases and 1 base, in that order; junction bases with no gene match: 4. Germline V gives CDR1 SGHTA, CDR2 FQGNSA. The length of the CDR3 is 15 residues. The CDR3 region has the DNA TGTGCCAGCAGCTCCCTAGCGGGAGCGTCCTACGAGCAGTACTTC. Translation: CASSSLAGASYEQYF. Full variable domain (missing parts from reference TRBV7-2 and TRBJ2-7): GAGVSQSPSNKVTEKGKDVELRCDPISGHTALYWYRQSLGQGLEFLIYFQGNSAPDKSGLPSDRFSAERTGGSVSTLTIQRTQQEDSAVYLCASSSLAGASYEQYFGPGTRLTVT.

The chain recombines TRBV5-1 with TRBJ2-5; the D gene is possibly TRBD1 (5 bases). Deletions cut 3 bases from V and 0 bases from J, with 15 bases between. Germline V CDR1 and CDR2: SGHRS, YFSETQ. The length of the CDR3 is 16 residues. CDR3 protein: CASSSTANDYQETQYF. CDR3 coding DNA: TGCGCCAGCAGCTCGACAGCCAACGATTACCAAGAGACCCAGTACTTC.

The chain joins TRBV5-1 to TRBJ2-5; TRBD2 matches at 12 bases. The V and J ends lost 3 bases and 2 bases, in that order; junction bases with no gene match: 5. Germline-derived CDR1 and CDR2 are SGHRS and YFSETQ. The CDR3 covers 16 residues. The CDR3: CASSSGLAGMQETQYF. The CDR3 DNA reads as TGCGCCAGCAGCTCAGGACTAGCGGGGATGCAAGAGACCCAGTACTTC.

Only one count was recorded for this clone. The chain has TRBV25-1 and TRBJ2-5; TRBD1 aligns across 9 bases. CDR1 MGHDK and CDR2 SYGVNS come from the germline V gene. Trimming at V came to 6 bases and at J to 4 bases, leaving 0 bases not matched to a gene. The CDR3 has 12 residues. In DNA form, the CDR3 reads TGTGCCAGCAGGGGACAGGGAGAGACCCAGTACTTC. As protein: CASRGQGETQYF.

This CDR3 reads CASSFSSGSPDTQYF. CDR3 in DNA: TGTGCCAGCAGTTTCTCGAGCGGGAGCCCGGATACGCAGTATTTT. The gene calls are TRBV28 and TRBJ2-3, with 8 bases that match TRBD2. The CDR3 loop spans 15 amino acids. J lost 6 bases, V lost 3 bases, and 8 bases had no gene match. Germline loops: CDR1 MDHEN, CDR2 SYDVKM.

This chain connects TRBV21-1 to TRBJ2-1; the table calls TRBD2, which could not be checked here. TRBV21-1 is flagged as a pseudogene. CDR3 size: 19 residues. CDR3 DNA sequence: TGTGCCAGCAGCAAACCCCGGACTAGCGGGACCGACCGCTACAATGAGCAGTTCTTC. It translates to CASSKPRTSGTDRYNEQFF.

This rearrangement joins TRBV7-2 to TRBJ1-2; D might be TRBD1 (6 bases). The germline V gene has CDR1 SGHTA and CDR2 FQGNSA. Trimming took 4 bases from V and 10 from J, leaving 13 bases between them. The length of the CDR3 is 12 residues. The CDR3: CASSWSAGAYTF. The DNA of the CDR3 is TGTGCCAGCAGCTGGTCCGCAGGGGCCTACACCTTC.

This chain joins TRBV28 and TRBJ1-2; no clear D. Trimming removed 9 bases at V and 4 bases at J, with 9 bases between. Germline loops: CDR1 MDHEN, CDR2 SYDVKM. The CDR3 is 11 residues long. The CDR3 region is CASSRVYGYTF. The CDR3 nucleotides are TGTGCCAGTAGCCGGGTCTATGGCTACACCTTC.

V and J are TRBV25-1 and TRBJ2-1, with unresolved D. The germline gives CDR1 MGHDK, CDR2 SYGVNS. The V end was cut by 8 bases, the J end by 10 bases, with 21 bases between. The CDR3 runs 14 residues. The CDR3 region has the DNA TGTGCCAGCGGTCCTATTGGTTTGTCAGGAGAGCAGTTCTTC. Residues: CASGPIGLSGEQFF.

The chain employs TRBV29-1 and TRBJ2-7; a weak D match, TRBD1 (8 bases). Germline V gene sequence: CDR1 SQVTM, CDR2 ANQGSEA. V was shortened by 3 bases and J by 6 bases, with 24 bases between the two germline ends. The CDR3 is 16 residues long. The CDR3 bases are TGCAGCGTTGAGCCAGGGGGCGGAGCGGGGAGGTTCGAGCAGTACTTC. It encodes CSVEPGGGAGRFEQYF.

J is TRBJ2-7 and V is TRBV7-2; no reliable D call. This CDR3 comprises 13 residues. Trimming removed 3 bases at V and 6 bases at J, with 12 bases between. CDR1 is SGHTA and CDR2 is FQGNSA in the germline V gene. The CDR3 sequence is CASSFSRFREQYF. The CDR3 region has the DNA TGTGCCAGCAGCTTTTCGAGGTTTCGCGAGCAGTACTTC. The full variable domain, rest sourced from reference TRBV7-2 and TRBJ2-7, is GAGVSQSPSNKVTEKGKDVELRCDPISGHTALYWYRQSLGQGLEFLIYFQGNSAPDKSGLPSDRFSAERTGGSVSTLTIQRTQQEDSAVYLCASSFSRFREQYFGPGTRLTVT.

V gene TRBV11-1 combines with J gene TRBJ1-2, with TRBD1 matching 8 bases. V dropped 3 bases and J dropped 7; count of bases not matched to a gene: 4. Germline V gene sequence: CDR1 SGHAT, CDR2 FQDESV (reference sequence). CDR3 length: 13 amino acids. The CDR3 nucleotides read TGTGCCAGCAGCTTCGGACAGGGCGGTGGCTACACCTTC. Amino acid sequence: CASSFGQGGGYTF. The full variable domain, completed using reference TRBV11-1 and TRBJ1-2, is EAEVAQSPRYKITEKSQAVAFWCDPISGHATLYWYRQILGQGPELLVQFQDESVVDDSQLPKDRFSAERLKGVDSTLKIQPAELGDSAMYLCASSFGQGGGYTFGSGTRLTVV.

This chain uses TRBV5-4 with TRBJ2-7; 13 bases are shared with TRBD2. Trimming removed 4 bases from V and 6 bases from J; junction bases left unmatched: 10. This CDR3 comprises 16 residues. From germline, CDR1 is SGHNT and CDR2 YYREEE (reference sequence). CDR3 sequence reads: CASSRGGTSGMTEQYF. CDR3 sequence (DNA): TGTGCCAGCAGCCGGGGAGGGACTAGCGGGATGACCGAGCAGTACTTC.

The chain has TRBV27 and TRBJ1-6; D might be TRBD1 (6 bases). The ends were cut back, 7 bases at V and 9 bases at J, with 19 bases in the middle. This CDR3 region has 15 residues. The germline V gene encodes CDR1 MNHEY and CDR2 SMNVEV (reference sequence). CDR3 sequence (DNA): TGTGCCAGCACCTATTCCCAGGGGTTTCGTTCACCCCTCCACTTT. It specifies CASTYSQGFRSPLHF.

In this sample, this clone turned up once. The gene calls are TRBV9 and TRBJ2-3, with 7 bases identical to TRBD2. The CDR3 covers 15 residues. CDR1 is SGDLS, CDR2 YYNGEE, per germline. V lost 3 bases, J lost 4 bases, and 8 bases stayed unmatched. CDR3 sequence (DNA): TGTGCCAGCAGCGCGACTAGCCGACGGGCAGATACGCAGTATTTT. It is translated as CASSATSRRADTQYF.

This clone was detected a few times. The gene calls are TRBV2 and TRBJ2-6; tentatively, D is TRBD1 (5 bases). V lost 2 bases and J 3 bases, leaving 20 bases between the germline ends. Germline values: CDR1 SNHLY, CDR2 FYNNEI. This CDR3 region has 19 residues. The CDR3 nucleotides read TGTGCCAGCAGTGAATGGGGCTGGCACGTGGACCATGGGGCCAACGTCCTGACTTTC. It encodes CASSEWGWHVDHGANVLTF.

In this sample, this clone turned up a few times. This sequence joins TRBV7-8 and TRBJ2-1, with 7 bases fitting TRBD2. Germline CDR1 SGHVS, CDR2 FQNEAQ. CDR3 length equals 10 residues. Unmatched junction bases numbered 1, after V lost 10 bases and J lost 7 bases. CDR3 coding DNA: TGTGCCACCGGGAGGAATGAGCAGTTCTTC. Translation: CATGRNEQFF. Supplemented by reference TRBV7-8 and TRBJ2-1, the full variable domain reads GAGVSQSPRYKVAKRGQDVALRCDPISGHVSLFWYQQALGQGPEFLTYFQNEAQLDKSGLPSDRFFAERPEGSVSTLKIQRTQQEDSAVYLCATGRNEQFFGPGTRLTVL.

The chain joins TRBV18 to TRBJ2-7, with D possibly being TRBD1 (6 bases). Germline CDR1 KGHSH, CDR2 LQKENI. The V end lost 3 bases, the J end lost 7 bases, and 19 bases lay between the germline ends. This CDR3 region has 15 residues. The chain's CDR3 is CASSPGTTAMLEQYF. As DNA, the CDR3 is TGTGCCAGCTCACCGGGGACAACCGCGATGTTAGAGCAGTACTTC.

The chain couples TRBV11-2 to TRBJ1-2, with TRBD1 matching over 8 bases. The V and J ends lost 5 bases and 7 bases, in that order; junction bases with no gene match: 6. The CDR3 extends over 13 amino acids. Germline V gene data show CDR1 as SGHAT and CDR2 as FQNNGV. CDR3 residues: CASSQDQGAGYTF. The CDR3 region has the DNA TGTGCCAGCAGCCAAGATCAGGGGGCTGGCTACACCTTC.

J is TRBJ1-1 and V is TRBV19, with 7 nucleotides matching TRBD1. The ends lost 3 bases at V and 5 bases at J; junction bases unmatched: 3. This CDR3 comprises 13 residues. From germline, CDR1 is LNHDA and CDR2 SQIVND (reference sequence). The CDR3, as DNA: TGTGCCAGTAGTATGCAGGGGGGAACTGAAGCTTTCTTT. It is translated as CASSMQGGTEAFF. Using reference TRBV19 and TRBJ1-1 for the parts outside the CDR3, the full variable domain is DGGITQSPKYLFRKEGQNVTLSCEQNLNHDAMYWYRQDPGQGLRLIYYSQIVNDFQKGDIAEGYSVSREKKESFPLTVTSAQKNPTAFYLCASSMQGGTEAFFGQGTRLTVV.

This chain connects TRBV7-9 to TRBJ2-1, with a possible D match to TRBD2 (6 bases). CDR3 size: 12 residues. The V end lost 8 bases, the J end lost 6 bases, and 11 bases lay between the germline ends. Germline values: CDR1 SEHNR, CDR2 FQNEAQ (reference sequence). The CDR3 DNA reads TGTGCCAGCGGGCGGGGTGGCAATGAGCAGTTCTTC. Translation gives CASGRGGNEQFF.

V and J are TRBV10-3 and TRBJ1-4; the D gene is possibly TRBD1 (5 bases). The germline V gene has CDR1 ENHRY and CDR2 SYGVKD. V lost 4 bases, J lost 7 bases, and 22 bases lay in between. The CDR3 totals 17 residues. The CDR3 protein is CAISARGGRSGGEKLFF. CDR3 coding DNA: TGTGCCATCAGTGCAAGAGGAGGGCGATCCGGGGGTGAAAAACTGTTTTTT.

CDR3 in DNA: TGTGCCAGCACCCCCCCGGGGCAGGGGGCCACTGGAAACACCATATATTTT. It yields the protein CASTPPGQGATGNTIYF. J is TRBJ1-3 and V is TRBV28, with 8 bases identical to TRBD1. The CDR3 totals 17 residues. Germline V CDR1 and CDR2: MDHEN, SYDVKM. V lost 7 bases and J lost 2; bases outside the gene matches: 13.

This clone has a single count. The rearrangement joins TRBV28 to TRBJ2-7, with 9 positions matching TRBD1. Germline trimming cut 6 bases from V and 3 bases from J; bases unmatched to any gene: 3. The germline V gene has CDR1 MDHEN and CDR2 SYDVKM. The CDR3 covers 13 residues. In nucleotides, the CDR3 is TGTGCCAGCAGGTTGACAGGGGGCTACGAGCAGTACTTC. It specifies CASRLTGGYEQYF.

The V call is TRBV5-1, the J call TRBJ2-2, with 9 bases matching TRBD2. Looked up from germline, CDR1 is SGHRS and CDR2 is YFSETQ. The V segment lost 4 bases and the J segment 6 bases; nucleotides outside the gene matches: 10. The CDR3 extends over 16 amino acids. Here the CDR3 reads CASSDRVAGVSGELFF. The CDR3 coding sequence is TGCGCCAGCAGCGACCGGGTAGCGGGAGTATCCGGGGAGCTGTTTTTT.

The rearrangement joins TRBV4-2 to TRBJ2-5; the match to TRBD1 covers 9 bases. Losses at the gene ends were 8 bases for V and 0 bases for J; bases not matched to a gene: 4. The germline V gene encodes CDR1 LGHNA and CDR2 YNFKEQ. This CDR3 is 14 amino acids long. The CDR3 spells CASRGTGYQETQYF. The CDR3 coding sequence is TGTGCCAGCCGGGGGACAGGGTACCAAGAGACCCAGTACTTC.